Listed below are T cell receptor beta chains from one sample, sequenced in a study of T cell responses to AZD1222 COVID-19 vaccine. Assay used: immunoSEQ multiplex PCR; TCRdb lists only in-frame clones, some missing. This repertoire shows about 130,000 clones, around 92% found once; its top ten account for about 2.1%. The input for sequencing was peripheral blood, taken on day 0 of AZD1222 vaccination. The source of these receptors is an adult in good health. Each CDR3 is given with its conserved first and last residue. A D gene is named only where the DNA matches it firmly. Clone sizes are given selectively: once, few, many, or a class where the clone is expanded.

clone size	V gene	J gene	D gene	CDR3 protein	CDR3 DNA
NA	TRBV13	TRBJ2-5	NA	CASSGRTDPKSQETQYF	TGTGCCAGCAGCGGGCGCACTGACCCTAAATCCCAAGAGACCCAGTACTTC
NA	TRBV5-6	TRBJ2-7	NA	CASSLERKQYF	TGTGCCAGCAGCTTGGAACGAAAGCAGTACTTC
NA	TRBV5-1	TRBJ1-1	NA	CASSLVPGTNTEAFF	TGCGCCAGCAGCTTGGTCCCAGGGACGAACACTGAAGCTTTCTTT
NA	TRBV19	TRBJ1-6	NA	CASSIGGSGSPLHF	TGTGCCAGTAGTATTGGGGGCAGCGGCTCACCCCTCCACTTT
NA	TRBV6-5	TRBJ2-3	NA	CASRDLGDTQYF	TGTGCCAGCAGGGACCTAGGGGATACGCAGTATTTT
NA	TRBV29-1	TRBJ1-1	NA	CSVVGNTEAFF	TGCAGCGTTGTCGGGAACACTGAAGCTTTCTTT
NA	TRBV4-3	TRBJ2-7	TRBD1	CASSQDEGTAYEQYF	TGCGCCAGCAGCCAAGATGAGGGGACAGCCTACGAGCAGTACTTC
NA	TRBV18	TRBJ1-4	NA	CASSPRATNEKLFF	TGTGCCAGCTCACCACGGGCCACTAATGAAAAACTGTTTTTT
NA	TRBV6-5	TRBJ1-2	NA	CASRRTVYGYTF	TGTGCCAGCAGACGGACGGTCTATGGCTACACCTTC
once	TRBV5-1	TRBJ1-2	NA	CASSLGPSAGGYTF	TGCGCCAGCAGCTTGGGGCCCTCTGCGGGTGGCTACACCTTC
NA	TRBV5-4	TRBJ2-7	NA	CASSRRGGNYEQYF	TGTGCCAGCAGTAGGAGGGGTGGGAACTACGAGCAGTACTTC
once	TRBV29-1	TRBJ1-4	NA	CSVEGTDATNEKLFF	TGCAGCGTTGAAGGGACAGACGCAACTAATGAAAAACTGTTTTTT
NA	TRBV10-3	TRBJ2-5	TRBD2	CAISASGVPETQYF	TGTGCCATCAGTGCTAGCGGGGTCCCGGAGACCCAGTACTTC
once	TRBV14	TRBJ1-2	NA	CASSQVPRGGGYTF	TGTGCCAGCAGCCAAGTCCCCAGGGGAGGTGGCTACACCTTC
NA	TRBV12-2	TRBJ1-3	NA	CASRFQHQVPSGNTIYF	TGTGCAAGTCGCTTCCAACATCAGGTACCCTCTGGAAACACCATATATTTT
NA	TRBV4-3	TRBJ1-2	TRBD1	CASSQDGTGGYGYTF	TGCGCCAGCAGCCAAGATGGGACAGGGGGCTATGGCTACACCTTC